These T cell receptor beta chains were read from a single sample in a study of blood T cell repertoires in COVID-19. The method was immunoSEQ multiplex PCR; TCRdb's version includes in-frame clones alone and lacks a portion of them. The sample lists approximately 50,000 clones; more than 85% were seen once. The sample taken for sequencing was peripheral blood. Receptors were obtained from a man aged 50-60 years with active COVID-19. Both conserved end residues are part of each CDR3. The D gene is left open where the match is weak. Clone size is not always given. Where it is, it says once, few, many or a class for expanded clones.

d_gene	abundance	v_gene	j_gene	CDR3aa	CDR3nt
TRBD2	.	TRBV7-2	TRBJ2-3	CASSKAGRESDTQYF	TGTGCCAGCAGTAAAGCGGGAAGGGAGTCAGATACGCAGTATTTT
TRBD2	.	TRBV3-1/TRBV3-2	TRBJ2-1	CASSFGTSSYNEQFF	TGTGCCAGCAGCTTTGGGACTAGCAGTTACAATGAGCAGTTCTTC
TRBD2	.	TRBV30	TRBJ2-7	CAWSASPGLTGTSGAYEQYF	TGTGCCTGGAGTGCAAGCCCGGGCCTTACCGGGACTAGCGGGGCCTACGAGCAGTACTTC
TRBD2	.	TRBV9	TRBJ2-6	CASSPRGTSGSVSGANVLTF	TGTGCCAGCAGCCCGAGGGGGACTAGCGGGAGCGTTTCTGGGGCCAACGTCCTGACTTTC
.	.	TRBV4-3	TRBJ1-3	CASSQASGNTIYF	TGCGCCAGCAGCCAAGCGTCTGGAAACACCATATATTTT
.	few	TRBV9	TRBJ2-2	CASSPSPGELFF	TGTGCCAGCAGCCCCTCTCCCGGGGAGCTGTTTTTT
TRBD2	.	TRBV11-2	TRBJ2-5	CASSLGLAGGETQYF	TGTGCCAGCAGCTTAGGACTAGCGGGAGGGGAGACCCAGTACTTC
TRBD1	once	TRBV7-6	TRBJ1-2	CASSLGTGYGYTF	TGTGCCAGCAGCCTTGGGACAGGGTATGGCTACACCTTC
.	few	TRBV30	TRBJ2-7	CAYGVSSYEQYF	TGTGCCTACGGGGTAAGCTCCTACGAGCAGTACTTC
.	.	TRBV29-1	TRBJ1-3	CSVDRILISSGNTIYF	TGCAGCGTTGACCGTATTTTGATCAGCTCTGGAAACACCATATATTTT
.	.	TRBV10-2	TRBJ2-5	CASMRRGRLETQYF	TGCGCCAGCATGAGGCGGGGGCGGCTAGAGACCCAGTACTTC
.	once	TRBV15	TRBJ1-3	CATSRESGVNTIYF	TGTGCCACCAGCAGAGAATCAGGGGTCAACACCATATATTTT
.	few	TRBV12-5	TRBJ1-3	CASGLVGHGNTIYF	TGTGCTAGTGGTTTGGTCGGACACGGAAACACCATATATTTT
.	.	TRBV6-5	TRBJ1-6	CASKGGNSPLHF	TGTGCCAGTAAGGGGGGGAATTCACCCCTCCACTTT
TRBD1	.	TRBV19	TRBJ2-7	CASSTTGGYEQYF	TGTGCCAGTAGTACAACAGGGGGCTACGAGCAGTACTTC
.	.	TRBV6-2/TRBV6-3	TRBJ1-1	CASSSRVANTEAFF	TGTGCCAGCAGTAGCAGGGTCGCGAACACTGAAGCTTTCTTT
.	.	TRBV6-1	TRBJ1-2	CASSELGTWRGYTF	TGTGCCAGCAGTGAACTAGGGACTTGGCGTGGCTACACCTTC
TRBD1	.	TRBV29-1	TRBJ2-5	CSVVFGQGDETQYF	TGCAGCGTTGTTTTCGGTCAGGGGGACGAGACCCAGTACTTC